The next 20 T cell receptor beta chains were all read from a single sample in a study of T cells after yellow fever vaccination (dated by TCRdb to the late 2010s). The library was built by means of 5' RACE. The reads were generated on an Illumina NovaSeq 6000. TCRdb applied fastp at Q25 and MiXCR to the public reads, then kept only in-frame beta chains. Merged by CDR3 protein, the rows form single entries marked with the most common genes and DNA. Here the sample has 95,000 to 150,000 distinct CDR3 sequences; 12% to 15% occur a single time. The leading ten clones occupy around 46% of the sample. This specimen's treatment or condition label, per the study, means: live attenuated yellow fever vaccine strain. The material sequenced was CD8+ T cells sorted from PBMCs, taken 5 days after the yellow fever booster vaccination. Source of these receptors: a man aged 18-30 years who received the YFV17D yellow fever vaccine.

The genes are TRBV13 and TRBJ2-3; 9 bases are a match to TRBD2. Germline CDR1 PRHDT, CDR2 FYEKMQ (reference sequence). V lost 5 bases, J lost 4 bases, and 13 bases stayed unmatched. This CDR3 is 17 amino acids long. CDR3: CASSPEGSGGPADTQYF. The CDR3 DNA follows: TGTGCCAGCAGCCCCGAGGGGAGCGGGGGGCCGGCAGATACGCAGTATTTT.

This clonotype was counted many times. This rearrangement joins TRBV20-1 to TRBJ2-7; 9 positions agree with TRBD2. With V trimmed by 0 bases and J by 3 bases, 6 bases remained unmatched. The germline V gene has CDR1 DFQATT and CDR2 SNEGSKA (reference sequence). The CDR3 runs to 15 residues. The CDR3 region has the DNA TGCAGTGCTAGAGATCCTGAGACTAGCGGCTACGAGCAGTACTTC. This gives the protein CSARDPETSGYEQYF.

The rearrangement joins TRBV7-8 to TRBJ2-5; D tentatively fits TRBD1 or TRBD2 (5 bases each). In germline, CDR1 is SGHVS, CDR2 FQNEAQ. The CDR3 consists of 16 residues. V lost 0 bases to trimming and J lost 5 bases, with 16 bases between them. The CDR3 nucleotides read TGTGCCAGCAGCTTAGCCGGGGAAGGGGCGGAGGAGACCCAGTACTTC. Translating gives CASSLAGEGAEETQYF. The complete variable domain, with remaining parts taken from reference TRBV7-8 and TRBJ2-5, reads GAGVSQSPRYKVAKRGQDVALRCDPISGHVSLFWYQQALGQGPEFLTYFQNEAQLDKSGLPSDRFFAERPEGSVSTLKIQRTQQEDSAVYLCASSLAGEGAEETQYFGPGTRLLVL.

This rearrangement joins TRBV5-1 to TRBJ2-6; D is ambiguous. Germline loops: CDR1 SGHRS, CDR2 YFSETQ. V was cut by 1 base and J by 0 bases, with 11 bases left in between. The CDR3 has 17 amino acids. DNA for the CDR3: TGCGCCAGCAGCTTGTGGGTAGCTGCCTCTGGGGCCAACGTCCTGACTTTC. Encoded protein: CASSLWVAASGANVLTF.

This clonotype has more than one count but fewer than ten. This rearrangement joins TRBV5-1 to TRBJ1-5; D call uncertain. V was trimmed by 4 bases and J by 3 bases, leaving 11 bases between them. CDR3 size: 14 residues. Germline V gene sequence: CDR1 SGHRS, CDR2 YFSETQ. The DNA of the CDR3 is TGCGCCAGCAGCCCTAGGAGTCCCAATCAGCCCCAGCATTTT. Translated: CASSPRSPNQPQHF. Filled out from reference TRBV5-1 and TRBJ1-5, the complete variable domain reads KAGVTQTPRYLIKTRGQQVTLSCSPISGHRSVSWYQQTPGQGLQFLFEYFSETQRNKGNFPGRFSGRQFSNSRSEMNVSTLELGDSALYLCASSPRSPNQPQHFGDGTRLSIL.

CDR3 nucleotides: TGTGCCAGCAGCTCCTACCGGGGCGAGAAGTTTAGCACAGATACGCAGTATTTT. This sequence encodes CASSSYRGEKFSTDTQYF. This chain links TRBV3-1 with TRBJ2-3; perhaps D is TRBD1 or TRBD2 (5 bases each). This CDR3 has 18 residues. Germline loops: CDR1 LGHDT, CDR2 YNNKEL (reference sequence). The germline V and J ends were trimmed by 5 bases and 0 bases, with 21 bases remaining between them.

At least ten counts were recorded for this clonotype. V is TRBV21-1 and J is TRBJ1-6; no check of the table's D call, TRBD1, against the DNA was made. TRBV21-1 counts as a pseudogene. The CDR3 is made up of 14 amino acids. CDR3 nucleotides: TGTGCCAGCAGCAAAGGACAGGGTAATTCACCCCTCCACTTT. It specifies CASSKGQGNSPLHF.

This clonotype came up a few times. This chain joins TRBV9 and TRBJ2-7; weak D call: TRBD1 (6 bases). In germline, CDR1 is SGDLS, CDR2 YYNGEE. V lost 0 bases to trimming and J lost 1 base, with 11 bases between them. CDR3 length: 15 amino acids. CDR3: CASSVGQGFSYEQYF. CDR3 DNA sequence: TGTGCCAGCAGCGTAGGGCAGGGGTTTTCCTACGAGCAGTACTTC.

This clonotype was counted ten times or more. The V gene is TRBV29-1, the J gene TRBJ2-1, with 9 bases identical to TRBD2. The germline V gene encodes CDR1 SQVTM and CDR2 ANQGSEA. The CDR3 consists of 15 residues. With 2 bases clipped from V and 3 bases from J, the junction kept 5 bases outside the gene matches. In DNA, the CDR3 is TGCAGCGTTGAATTGATTAGCGGGGGCTACAATGAGCAGTTCTTC. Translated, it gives CSVELISGGYNEQFF.

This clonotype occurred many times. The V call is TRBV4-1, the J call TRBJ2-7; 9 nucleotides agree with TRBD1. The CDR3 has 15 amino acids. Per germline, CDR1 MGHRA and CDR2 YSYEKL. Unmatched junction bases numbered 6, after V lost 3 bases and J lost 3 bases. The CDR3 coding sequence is TGCGCCAGCAGCCATACATCGGGACAGGGCTACGAGCAGTACTTC. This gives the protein CASSHTSGQGYEQYF.

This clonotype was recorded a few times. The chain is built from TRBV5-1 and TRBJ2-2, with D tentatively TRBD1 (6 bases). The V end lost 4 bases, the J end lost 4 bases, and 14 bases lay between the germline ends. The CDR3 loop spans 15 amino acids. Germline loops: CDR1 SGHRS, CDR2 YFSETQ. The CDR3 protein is CASSRSAGVTGELFF. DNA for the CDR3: TGCGCCAGCAGCCGTTCCGCAGGGGTCACCGGGGAGCTGTTTTTT.

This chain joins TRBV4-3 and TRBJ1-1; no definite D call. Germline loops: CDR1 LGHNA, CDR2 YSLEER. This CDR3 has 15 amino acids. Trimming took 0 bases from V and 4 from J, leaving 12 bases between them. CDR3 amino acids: CASSQEIFGITEAFF. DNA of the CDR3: TGCGCCAGCAGCCAAGAAATATTCGGGATCACTGAAGCTTTCTTT.

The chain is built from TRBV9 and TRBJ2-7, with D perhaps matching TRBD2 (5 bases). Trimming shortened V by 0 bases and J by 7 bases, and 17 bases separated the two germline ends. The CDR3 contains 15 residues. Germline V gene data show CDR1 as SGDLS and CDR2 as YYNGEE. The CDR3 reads CASSVGFDMPGEQYF. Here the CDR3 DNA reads TGTGCCAGCAGCGTAGGTTTTGACATGCCGGGGGAGCAGTACTTC.

CDR3 protein: CASSLVLGGQGHEQFF. CDR3 DNA sequence: TGTGCCAGCAGCTTAGTGCTTGGGGGACAGGGGCATGAGCAGTTCTTC. The V and J genes are TRBV7-6 and TRBJ2-1, with 10 nucleotides matching TRBD1. Germline V CDR1 and CDR2: SGHVS, FNYEAQ. V lost 1 base to trimming and J lost 8 bases; unmatched junction nucleotides: 8. This CDR3 is built from 16 residues.

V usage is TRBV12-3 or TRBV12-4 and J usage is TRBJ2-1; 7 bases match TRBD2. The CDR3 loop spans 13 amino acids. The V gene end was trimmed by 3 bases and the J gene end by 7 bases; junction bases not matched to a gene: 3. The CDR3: CASSLLGGNEQFF. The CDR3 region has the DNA TGTGCCAGCAGTTTGTTGGGGGGGAATGAGCAGTTCTTC.

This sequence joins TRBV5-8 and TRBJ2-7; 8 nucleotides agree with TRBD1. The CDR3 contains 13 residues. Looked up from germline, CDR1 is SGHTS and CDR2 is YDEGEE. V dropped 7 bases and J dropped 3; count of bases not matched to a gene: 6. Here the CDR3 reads CASGGQGFYEQYV. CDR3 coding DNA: TGTGCCAGCGGTGGACAGGGTTTCTACGAGCAGTACGTC.

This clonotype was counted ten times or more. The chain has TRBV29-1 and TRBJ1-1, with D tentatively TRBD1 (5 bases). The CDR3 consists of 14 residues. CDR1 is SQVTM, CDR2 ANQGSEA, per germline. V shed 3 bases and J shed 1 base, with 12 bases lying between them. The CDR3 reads CSVDTTEGNTEAFF. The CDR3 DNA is TGCAGCGTTGATACGACAGAGGGGAACACTGAAGCTTTCTTT. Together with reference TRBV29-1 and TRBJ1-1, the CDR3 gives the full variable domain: SAVISQKPSRDICQRGTSLTIQCQVDSQVTMMFWYRQQPGQSLTLIATANQGSEATYESGFVIDKFPISRPNLTFSTLTVSNMSPEDSSIYLCSVDTTEGNTEAFFGQGTRLTVV.

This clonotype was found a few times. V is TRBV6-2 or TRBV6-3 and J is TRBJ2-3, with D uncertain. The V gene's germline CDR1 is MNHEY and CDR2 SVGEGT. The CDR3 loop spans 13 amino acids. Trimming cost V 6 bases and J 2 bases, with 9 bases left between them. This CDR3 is CASRRLVTDTQYF. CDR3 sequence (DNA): TGTGCCAGCAGGCGACTCGTCACAGATACGCAGTATTTT.

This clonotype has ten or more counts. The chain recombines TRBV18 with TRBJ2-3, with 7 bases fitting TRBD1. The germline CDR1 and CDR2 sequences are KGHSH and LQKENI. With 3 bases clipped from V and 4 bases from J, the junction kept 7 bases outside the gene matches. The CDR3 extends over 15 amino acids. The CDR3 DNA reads TGTGCCAGCTCACCCGGGACAGATGTTTCAGATACGCAGTATTTT. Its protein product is CASSPGTDVSDTQYF.

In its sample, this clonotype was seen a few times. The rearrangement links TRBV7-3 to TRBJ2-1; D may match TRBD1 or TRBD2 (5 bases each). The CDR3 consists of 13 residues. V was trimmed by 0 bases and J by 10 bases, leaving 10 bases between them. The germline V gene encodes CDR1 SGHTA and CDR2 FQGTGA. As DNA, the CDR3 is TGTGCCAGCAGCTTAACGCTGGGGGTAGAGCAGTTCTTC. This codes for CASSLTLGVEQFF.